The present T cell receptor (beta chain) was sequenced within a study of beta chain features in type 1 diabetes. Study-wide findings and caveats: Compared with healthy donors, patients appeared to share more similar naive, central memory and regulatory TCRB repertoires. When Type 1 diabetes patients were examined, their TCRB CDR3s proved moderately but significantly shorter in all four CD4+ subsets.

From germline, CDR1 is SGHTA and CDR2 FQGNSA. There are 16 residues in the CDR3. Trimming took 5 bases from V and 4 from J; bases not matched to a gene: 13. Investigators reverse transcribed all isolated RNA, so they sequenced expressed TCRB transcripts. Method: immunoSEQ multiplex PCR; TCRdb's copy keeps in-frame clones and lacks some. The sample contains fewer than 15,000 clones, approximately 68% of which appear only once. A note on this clone: What it binds is unknown.

The sample comprised stem cell memory CD4+ T cells from blood. V and J are TRBV7-2 and TRBJ1-2; 7 nucleotides align to TRBD1. This receptor was identified in a woman in her late teens or twenties with type 1 diabetes. The CDR3 DNA is TGTGCCAGCAGCCCCTTCCGTGGGGACAGCCCCTATGGCTACACCTTC. This translates into CASSPFRGDSPYGYTF.